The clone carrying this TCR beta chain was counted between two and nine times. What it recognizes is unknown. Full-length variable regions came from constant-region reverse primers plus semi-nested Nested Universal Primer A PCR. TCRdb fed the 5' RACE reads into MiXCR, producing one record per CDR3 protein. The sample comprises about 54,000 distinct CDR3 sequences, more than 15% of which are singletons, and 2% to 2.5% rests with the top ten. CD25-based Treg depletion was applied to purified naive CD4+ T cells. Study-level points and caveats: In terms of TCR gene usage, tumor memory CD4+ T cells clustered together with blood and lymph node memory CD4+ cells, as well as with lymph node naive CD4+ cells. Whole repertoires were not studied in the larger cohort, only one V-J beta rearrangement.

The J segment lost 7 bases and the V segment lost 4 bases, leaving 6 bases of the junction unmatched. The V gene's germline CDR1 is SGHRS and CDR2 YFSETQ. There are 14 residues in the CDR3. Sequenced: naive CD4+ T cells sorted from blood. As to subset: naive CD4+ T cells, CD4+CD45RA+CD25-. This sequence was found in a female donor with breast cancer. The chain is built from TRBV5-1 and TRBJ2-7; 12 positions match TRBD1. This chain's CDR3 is CASSHGTGGEEQYF. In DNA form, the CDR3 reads TGCGCCAGCAGCCACGGGACAGGGGGCGAAGAGCAGTACTTC.